This TCR beta chain was documented in a study of control samples from healthy donors and cancer patients. This clone was observed once. The data were produced by immunoSEQ multiplex PCR, yet TCRdb's version contains in-frame clones alone and is incomplete. The sample includes tens of thousands of clones, 84% of them seen just once. V lost 5 bases and J lost 4, with 7 bases in between. CDR1 and CDR2 from the germline V gene are SEHNR and FQNEAQ (reference sequence). The CDR3 is 12 amino acids. The sequence was collected from a man aged 45-65 years in good health. The chain combines TRBV7-9 with TRBJ2-3; either TRBD1 or TRBD2 may fit D (5 bases each). The sequenced sample consisted of blood. The chain's CDR3 is CASSRDADTQYF. The DNA for the CDR3 is TGTGCCAGCAGCCGGGACGCAGATACGCAGTATTTT.